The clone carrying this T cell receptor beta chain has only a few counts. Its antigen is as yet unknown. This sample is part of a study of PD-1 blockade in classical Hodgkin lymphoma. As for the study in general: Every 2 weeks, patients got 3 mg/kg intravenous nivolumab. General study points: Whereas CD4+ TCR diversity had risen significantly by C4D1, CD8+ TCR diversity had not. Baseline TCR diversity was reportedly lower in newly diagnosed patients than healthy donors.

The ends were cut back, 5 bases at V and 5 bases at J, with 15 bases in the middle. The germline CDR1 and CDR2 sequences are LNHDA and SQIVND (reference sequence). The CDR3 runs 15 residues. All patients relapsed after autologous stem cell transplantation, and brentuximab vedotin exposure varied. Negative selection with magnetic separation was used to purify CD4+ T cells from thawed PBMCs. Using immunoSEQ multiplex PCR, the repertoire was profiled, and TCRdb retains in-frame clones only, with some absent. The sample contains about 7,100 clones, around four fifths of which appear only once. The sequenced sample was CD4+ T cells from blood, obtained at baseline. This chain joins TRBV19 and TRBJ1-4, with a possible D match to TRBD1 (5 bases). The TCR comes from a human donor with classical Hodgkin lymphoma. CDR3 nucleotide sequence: TGTGCCAGTAGTGGGAGACAGCGGACAAATGAAAAACTGTTTTTT. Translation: CASSGRQRTNEKLFF.